These T cell receptor beta chains were read from a single sample in a study of cytotoxic CD8 clonotypes in ibrutinib-treated CLL. Sequenced by immunoSEQ multiplex PCR; TCRdb stores in-frame clones only, minus some. The repertoire holds tens of thousands of clones, 55% to 65% seen once, with approximately 15% in the top ten. The material sequenced was PBMCs, taken before ibrutinib treatment. The receptors come from a human donor with chronic lymphocytic leukemia. CDR3s include the opening cysteine and the closing phenylalanine or tryptophan. D genes are given only for firm matches. Not all rows give a size; the values are once, few, many and, for expanded clones, a class.

size | J | D | V | DNA | CDR3
- | TRBJ2-2 | - | TRBV29-1 | TGCAGCGTTGATCGGGAACACCGGGGAGCTGTTTTT | CSVDREHRGAVF
- | TRBJ2-3 | - | TRBV28 | TGTGCCAGCAGCGAGGGAGGAGGGATCACAGATACGCAGTATTTT | CASSEGGGITDTQYF
- | TRBJ1-6 | - | TRBV2 | TGTGCCAGCAGTGAAGGGTCCACTGCTTCACCCCTCCACTTT | CASSEGSTASPLHF
- | TRBJ2-1 | TRBD1 | TRBV5-6 | TGTGCCAGCAGCCCCCAGACAGGGCACTCTGAGCAGTTCTTC | CASSPQTGHSEQFF
few | TRBJ1-1 | - | TRBV5-1 | TGCGCCAGCAGAGATTCGAAGTCTGAAGCTTTCTTT | CASRDSKSEAFF
few | TRBJ2-3 | TRBD1 | TRBV6-5 | TGTGCCAGCAGAACCTCCGGGACAGATCCAGATACGCAGTATTTT | CASRTSGTDPDTQYF
- | TRBJ1-5 | TRBD1 | TRBV6-5 | TGTGCCAGCAGTCGGGACAGGTGGTCACAGCCCCAGCATTTT | CASSRDRWSQPQHF
few | TRBJ2-7 | TRBD1 | TRBV27 | TGTGCCAGCAGTTTAGGGACAGGGCCCTCCTACGAGCAGTACTTC | CASSLGTGPSYEQYF
- | TRBJ2-1 | - | TRBV7-2 | TGTGCCAGCAGCGGGGGGCCGGACGAGCAGTTCTTC | CASSGGPDEQFF
- | TRBJ2-7 | TRBD2 | TRBV28 | TGTGCCAGCATACCCTTGGCGGGAGGTTTTAGGCGCGAGCAGTACTTC | CASIPLAGGFRREQYF
- | TRBJ1-2 | - | TRBV2 | TGTGCCAGCAGTGAGACAGCCTATGGCTACACCTTC | CASSETAYGYTF
few | TRBJ1-5 | TRBD1 | TRBV6-4 | TGTGCCAGCAGTGGGACAGGTCACAATCAGCCCCAGCATTTT | CASSGTGHNQPQHF
- | TRBJ2-2 | TRBD1 | TRBV6-5 | TGTGCCAGCAGTTACAGGACAGGGCACACCGGGGAGCTGTTTTTT | CASSYRTGHTGELFF
- | TRBJ2-7 | - | TRBV30 | TGTGCCTGGAGTCCGGGGTTGTCCGGCGAGCAGTACTTC | CAWSPGLSGEQYF
- | TRBJ2-5 | TRBD2 | TRBV28 | TGTGCCGGCCAGCGGGGGAATCAAGAGACCCAGTACTTC | CAGQRGNQETQYF
- | TRBJ2-7 | TRBD2 | TRBV15 | TGTGCCACCAGCAGGCCACAAAGCGGGAGCGGCGAGCAGTACTTC | CATSRPQSGSGEQYF
- | TRBJ2-7 | - | TRBV4-1 | TGCGCCAGCAGCCAAGTACAGGAGGGGACCTACGAGCAGTACTTC | CASSQVQEGTYEQYF
large | TRBJ1-5 | TRBD1 | TRBV4-1 | TGCGCCAGCAGCCAAGATCCGGGACAGGGCAATCAACAGCCCCAGCATTTT | CASSQDPGQGNQQPQHF
- | TRBJ1-2 | TRBD1 | TRBV14 | TGTGCCAGCAGCGCATCCGGGACAGGAGTCTACACCTTC | CASSASGTGVYTF
few | TRBJ1-6 | - | TRBV7-8 | TGTGCCAGCAGCCCCGGACTTGCCTCCCTCCACTTT | CASSPGLASLHF
- | TRBJ1-3 | - | TRBV5-6 | TGTGCCAGCAGCCCCCGGGGACACTCTGGAAACACCATATATTTT | CASSPRGHSGNTIYF
- | TRBJ1-4 | - | TRBV2 | TGTGCCAGCAGTGTGGGACCATCTAATGAAAAACTGTTTTTT | CASSVGPSNEKLFF
- | TRBJ2-5 | - | TRBV28 | TGTGCCAGCAGCCGATCCGTTCAGGGCCCGCAAGAGACCCAGTACTTC | CASSRSVQGPQETQYF
- | TRBJ2-3 | TRBD1 | TRBV15 | TGTGCCACCAGCAGCCTGACAGGGCGGGCCACAGATACGCAGTATTTT | CATSSLTGRATDTQYF
- | TRBJ2-1 | - | TRBV9 | TGTGCCAGCAGCGGTAGGGAGCTGGGAAATGAGCAGTTCTTC | CASSGRELGNEQFF
few | TRBJ2-7 | - | TRBV28 | TGTGCCAGCAGACTAACAGGGCCCTACGAGCAGTACTTC | CASRLTGPYEQYF
few | TRBJ2-1 | TRBD2 | TRBV5-1 | TGCGCCAGCAGCTTGGCCCGTAGGACTAGCGGGGACCTTTACAATGAGCAGTTCTTC | CASSLARRTSGDLYNEQFF
- | TRBJ1-1 | - | TRBV21-1 | TGTGCCAGCAGCAAAGTACCAAAAGCTAGCCCCTACTCCTTAGGGCGTAACACTGAAGCTTTCTTT | CASSKVPKASPYSLGRNTEAFF
once | TRBJ2-5 | TRBD1 | TRBV7-8 | TGTGCCAGCAGCCCAAATCGTGACAGGGTGCGGGAGACCCAGTACTTC | CASSPNRDRVRETQYF
- | TRBJ1-1 | - | TRBV6-5 | TGTGCCAGCAGTTACAACGAATTCACTGAAGCTTTCTTT | CASSYNEFTEAFF
- | TRBJ1-2 | TRBD1 | TRBV19 | TGTGCCAGTAGAGGGGGGGCAGGGGGCCACTCTAACTATGGCTACACCTTC | CASRGGAGGHSNYGYTF
- | TRBJ1-2 | - | TRBV2 | TGTGCCAGCAGTGATCCGGGGTTCTATGGCTACACCTTC | CASSDPGFYGYTF
- | TRBJ2-5 | - | TRBV5-1 | TGCGCCAGCAGCTTGATCTCCCAAGAGACCCAGTACTTC | CASSLISQETQYF
- | TRBJ1-1 | - | TRBV19 | TGTGCCAGTATACCTGGACAGAAGAACACTGAAGCTTTCTTT | CASIPGQKNTEAFF
few | TRBJ2-2 | - | TRBV19 | TGTGCCACCCAGTCCCCCCCTGGGTCCACGAACACCGGGGAGCTGTTTTTT | CATQSPPGSTNTGELFF
- | TRBJ2-2 | - | TRBV27 | TGTGCCAGCAGTTTTGGGGGTCTACCCCCCGGGGAGCTGTTTTTT | CASSFGGLPPGELFF
- | TRBJ1-1 | - | TRBV6-5 | TGTGCCAGCAGTTACAGGAGAAGGAACACTGAAGCTTTCTTT | CASSYRRRNTEAFF
- | TRBJ1-1 | - | TRBV7-7 | TGTGCTAGCAGCCTGACAGGGAACACTGAAGCTTTCTTT | CASSLTGNTEAFF
once | TRBJ2-7 | - | TRBV5-1 | TGCGCCAGCAGCTTGTATGCAGGGGCGACCTCCTACGAGCAGTACTTC | CASSLYAGATSYEQYF
- | TRBJ1-1 | TRBD1 | TRBV7-9 | TGTGCCAGCAGCCACACTAGGACAGGCAATTCTGAAGCTTTCTTT | CASSHTRTGNSEAFF
- | TRBJ1-5 | - | TRBV30 | TGTGCCTGGAGTAAGTTGGTCGATAGCAATCAGCCCCAGCATTTT | CAWSKLVDSNQPQHF
once | TRBJ2-7 | - | TRBV27 | TGTGCCAGCAGTCCTGGGACATACCCACCCTACGAGCAGTACTTC | CASSPGTYPPYEQYF
- | TRBJ2-4 | - | TRBV9 | TGTGCCAGCAGCCAACGATGGACCGGGGACATTCAGTACTTC | CASSQRWTGDIQYF
- | TRBJ1-2 | - | TRBV19 | TGTGCCAGTAGTCGGGAAACTAACTATGGCTACACCTTC | CASSRETNYGYTF
- | TRBJ1-1 | - | TRBV7-9 | TGTGCCAGCAGATCCACAGTTCTCCCGGACATGAACACTGAAGCTTTCTTT | CASRSTVLPDMNTEAFF
- | TRBJ2-1 | - | TRBV28 | TGTGCCAGCAGTTTAGGGGGAGAAGGGGTAGATGAGCAGTTCTTC | CASSLGGEGVDEQFF
- | TRBJ2-7 | TRBD1 | TRBV6-5 | TGTGCCAGCAGTTACTCTGGGACAGGGTCGGCCGAGCAGTACTTC | CASSYSGTGSAEQYF
- | TRBJ2-6 | TRBD1 | TRBV27 | TGTGCCAGCGGATCAGACAGGGGGATTCTCTCTGGGGCCAACGTCCTGACTTTC | CASGSDRGILSGANVLTF
- | TRBJ2-7 | - | TRBV7-6 | TGTGCCAGCAGCTTAGCGCTGGCAGCCTACGAGCAGTACTTC | CASSLALAAYEQYF
- | TRBJ2-3 | TRBD1 | TRBV7-9 | TGTGCCAGCAGCACCCGACAGGGGGCCGTCACAGATACGCAGTATTTT | CASSTRQGAVTDTQYF
- | TRBJ2-1 | TRBD1 | TRBV28 | TGTGCCAGCAGTTTGGGACAGGGGCCCTACAATGAGCAGTTCTTC | CASSLGQGPYNEQFF